This T cell receptor (beta chain) is from a study of T cell changes during pregnancy in multiple sclerosis. Generated by immunoSEQ multiplex PCR, the TCRdb table keeps only in-frame clones and is missing some. The sample lists tens of thousands of clones, around 92% occurring once. The CDR3 consists of 14 residues. Deletions cut 3 bases from V and 4 bases from J, with 13 bases between. Germline assignment: CDR1 PRHDT and CDR2 FYEKMQ (reference sequence). The chain recombines TRBV13 with TRBJ2-7; D uncertain. The sample consisted of peripheral blood, taken in the third trimester of pregnancy. The clonotype originates from a female donor in good health, enrolled as a control in a pregnancy study. CDR3 sequence (DNA): TGTGCCAGCAGCTTTAGCAATATTGGATACGAGCAGTACTTC. This gives the protein CASSFSNIGYEQYF. The whole variable domain, remainder taken from reference TRBV13 and TRBJ2-7, is AAGVIQSPRHLIKEKRETATLKCYPIPRHDTVYWYQQGPGQDPQFLISFYEKMQSDKGSIPDRFSAQQFSDYHSELNMSSLELGDSALYFCASSFSNIGYEQYFGPGTRLTVT.